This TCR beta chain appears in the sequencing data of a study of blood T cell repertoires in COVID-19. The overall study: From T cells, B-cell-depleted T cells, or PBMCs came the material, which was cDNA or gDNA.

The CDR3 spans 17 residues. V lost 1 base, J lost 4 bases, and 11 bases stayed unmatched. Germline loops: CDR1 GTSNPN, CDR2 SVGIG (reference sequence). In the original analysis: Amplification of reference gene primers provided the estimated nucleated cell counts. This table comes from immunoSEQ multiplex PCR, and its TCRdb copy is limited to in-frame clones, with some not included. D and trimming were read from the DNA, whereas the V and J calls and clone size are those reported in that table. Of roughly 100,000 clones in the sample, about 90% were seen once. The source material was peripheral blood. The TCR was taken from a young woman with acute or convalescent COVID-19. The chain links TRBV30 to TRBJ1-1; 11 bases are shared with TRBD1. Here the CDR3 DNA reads TGTGCCTGGAGTGGAGGGGGACAGGGGGTTCGGCGCACTGAAGCTTTCTTT. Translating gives CAWSGGGQGVRRTEAFF.